The T cell receptor beta chain described here comes from a study of cytomegalovirus exposure and HLA in healthy donors. Study-level findings and limits: A prior analysis recorded that most TCR beta V segments were productive about 90% or about 30% of the time. Across donors, most TCRs were seen rarely, yet some public ones were widespread. Apart from CMV serostatus, no immune exposure information was available. It was about 150 TCR beta chains that were listed as cytomegalovirus-associated.

In this sample, this clone turned up a few times. Its specificity is unknown. The primer mix had 60 Vbeta and 13 Jbeta primers. TCRdb's copy holds only in-frame clones and misses some; the assay was immunoSEQ multiplex PCR. The sample holds about 140,000 clones, around 80% seen once. This TCR derives from a woman aged 50 to 65 in good health and CMV-seropositive. The sequenced sample was PBMCs.

CDR3 DNA sequence: TGTGCTAGTGGATCCTCACTAGCGGGGGGATTTGATACGCAGTATTTT. Translating it yields CASGSSLAGGFDTQYF. The rearrangement links TRBV12-5 to TRBJ2-3; 12 nucleotides align to TRBD2. The germline CDR1 and CDR2 sequences are LGHNT and FRNRAP. J was trimmed by 6 bases and V by 6 bases; bases with no gene match: 10. This CDR3 is 16 amino acids long.